One sample yielded the 29 T cell receptor beta chains listed below, sequenced in a study of CD8 T cells in Susac syndrome. The RNA input was 0.5 to 1 ug, and it was reverse transcribed with random hexamers. TCRdb passed the immunoSEQ multiplex PCR reads through MiXCR, listing each CDR3 protein once. In the table there are more than 200,000 distinct CDR3 sequences, 94% of which are singletons. Sequenced material: CD4+ T cells from PBMCs. The receptors derive from a human donor with Susac syndrome.

The V gene is TRBV6-2 or TRBV6-3, the J gene TRBJ2-7; 8 bases are shared with TRBD1. The CDR3 has 15 residues. V dropped 6 bases and J dropped 3; count of bases not matched to a gene: 10. Germline lookup yields CDR1 MNHEY and CDR2 SVGEGT. The CDR3, as DNA: TGTGCCAGCAGCGATCCAGGGGGCTGGGGCTACGAGCAGTACTTC. Translating it yields CASSDPGGWGYEQYF.

The chain carries TRBV12-3 or TRBV12-4 and TRBJ1-5, with TRBD1 matching 7 bases. The CDR3 runs 13 residues. The V and J ends lost 6 bases and 6 bases, in that order; junction bases with no gene match: 5. This CDR3 is CASSSQGIQPQHF. CDR3 in DNA: TGTGCCAGCAGCTCACAGGGGATTCAGCCCCAGCATTTT.

CDR3 amino acids: CAWRAGTLRNEKLFF. The CDR3 coding sequence is TGTGCCTGGAGAGCTGGGACCTTACGTAATGAAAAACTGTTTTTT. The rearrangement uses TRBV30 and TRBJ1-4; weak D call: TRBD1 (5 bases). V was shortened by 3 bases and J by 4 bases, with 15 bases between the two germline ends. Germline V gene lookup returns CDR1 GTSNPN and CDR2 SVGIG (reference sequence). There are 15 residues in the CDR3.

This chain connects TRBV7-2 to TRBJ2-7; D call uncertain. The CDR3 extends over 14 amino acids. Germline CDR1 and CDR2: SGHTA and FQGNSA. The V and J ends lost 3 bases and 0 bases respectively, with 9 bases between them. The CDR3: CASSFSPLSYEQYF. The DNA for the CDR3 is TGTGCCAGCAGCTTTTCCCCCCTCTCCTACGAGCAGTACTTC.

The rearrangement uses TRBV6-5 and TRBJ1-2; 8 nucleotides match TRBD1. The CDR3 is made up of 15 amino acids. In germline, CDR1 is MNHEY, CDR2 SVGAGI. Trimming took 6 bases from V and 0 from J; bases not matched to a gene: 6. The CDR3 sequence: CASSRDRPTNYGYTF. The DNA for the CDR3 is TGTGCCAGCAGCCGGGACAGGCCTACTAACTATGGCTACACCTTC.

The rearrangement joins TRBV3-1 to TRBJ1-1; D not resolved. The CDR3 is made up of 13 amino acids. V shed 0 bases and J shed 2 bases, with 4 bases lying between them. CDR1 and CDR2 from the germline V gene are LGHDT and YNNKEL (reference sequence). The CDR3 here is CASSQEYNTEAFF. The CDR3 coding sequence is TGTGCCAGCAGCCAAGAGTACAACACTGAAGCTTTCTTT.

The chain joins TRBV7-2 to TRBJ2-3; D gene unclear. V lost 5 bases to trimming and J lost 3 bases, with 6 bases between them. This CDR3 is built from 12 residues. The germline V gene encodes CDR1 SGHTA and CDR2 FQGNSA. For the CDR3, the DNA is TGTGCCAGCAGCACCTTTACAGATACGCAGTATTTT. Translating gives CASSTFTDTQYF.

This clonotype was detected only once. The chain uses TRBV5-1 and TRBJ1-2; the D gene is possibly TRBD1 (5 bases). In germline, CDR1 is SGHRS, CDR2 YFSETQ. Deletions cut 0 bases from V and 3 bases from J, with 12 bases between. The CDR3 is 15 residues long. As DNA, the CDR3 is TGCGCCAGCAGCTTGGACCGGGGGATAGACTATGGCTACACCTTC. Its translation is CASSLDRGIDYGYTF.

The chain combines TRBV11-2 with TRBJ1-6, with 8 bases lining up with TRBD1. The CDR3 runs to 15 residues. J lost 10 bases, V lost 4 bases, and 9 bases had no gene match. Germline lookup yields CDR1 SGHAT and CDR2 FQNNGV. In DNA form, the CDR3 reads TGTGCCAGCAGCTCGCGAACGACAGGGGCCTCACCCCTCCACTTT. Residues: CASSSRTTGASPLHF. The full variable domain, in which reference TRBV11-2 and TRBJ1-6 provide the parts outside the CDR3, is EAGVAQSPRYKIIEKRQSVAFWCNPISGHATLYWYQQILGQGPKLLIQFQNNGVVDDSQLPKDRFSAERLKGVDSTLKIQPAKLEDSAVYLCASSSRTTGASPLHFGNGTRLTVT.

The V call is TRBV12-3 or TRBV12-4, the J call TRBJ2-5; D might be TRBD2 (6 bases). The CDR3 is 18 amino acids. Trimming stripped 2 bases from V and 2 bases from J, with 21 bases between. This chain's CDR3 is CASSLRGTRAVLQETQYF. CDR3 sequence (DNA): TGTGCCAGCAGTTTACGGGGGACCAGGGCAGTACTACAAGAGACCCAGTACTTC.

This clonotype was detected only once. V usage is TRBV4-3 and J usage is TRBJ2-1; possible D gene TRBD1, 6 bases. V lost 2 bases and J 5 bases, leaving 7 bases between the germline ends. CDR1 is LGHNA, CDR2 YSLEER, per germline. This CDR3 spans 13 amino acids. The CDR3 bases are TGCGCCAGCAGCCAACACAGGGACAATGAGCAGTTCTTC. Its protein is CASSQHRDNEQFF.

This clonotype has just one count. This chain joins TRBV20-1 and TRBJ1-6; 9 nucleotides match TRBD1. The CDR3 runs 13 residues. Germline loops: CDR1 DFQATT, CDR2 SNEGSKA (reference sequence). After removal of 5 bases from V and 10 bases from J, the junction contained 6 bases not matched to a gene. This chain's CDR3 is CSAGRTGESPLHF. CDR3 bases: TGCAGTGCTGGAAGGACAGGGGAATCACCCCTCCACTTT.

V usage is TRBV9 and J usage is TRBJ2-7, with no clear D. The germline V and J ends were trimmed by 0 bases and 2 bases, with 6 bases remaining between them. Germline assignment: CDR1 SGDLS and CDR2 YYNGEE. CDR3 length: 13 residues. The CDR3 DNA reads as TGTGCCAGCAGCGTAGGTCAAACCTACGAGCAGTACTTC. It is translated as CASSVGQTYEQYF.

The rearrangement joins TRBV24-1 to TRBJ2-1; D gene ambiguous. CDR3 size: 12 residues. The germline gives CDR1 KGHDR, CDR2 SFDVKD. Trimming took 2 bases from V and 6 from J, leaving 4 bases between them. For the CDR3, the DNA is TGTGCCACCAGTGATTGGGGCAATGAGCAGTTCTTC. It specifies CATSDWGNEQFF.

This clonotype was counted a single time. The chain joins TRBV30 to TRBJ1-5; D is unresolved. V was shortened by 0 bases and J by 7 bases, with 16 bases between the two germline ends. The length of the CDR3 is 15 residues. The germline V gene encodes CDR1 GTSNPN and CDR2 SVGIG (reference sequence). The DNA of the CDR3 is TGTGCCTGGAGTGTACTTGGCCTCGGAGGGCAGCCCCAGCATTTT. Its protein is CAWSVLGLGGQPQHF.

The chain carries TRBV15 and TRBJ1-5; 9 bases align to TRBD1. CDR1 and CDR2 from the germline V gene are LNHNV and YYDKDF (reference sequence). Trimming removed 3 bases from V and 3 bases from J; junction bases left unmatched: 9. This CDR3 region has 17 residues. The CDR3 reads CATSRSTGGVINQPQHF. The CDR3 DNA is TGTGCCACCAGCAGGTCTACAGGGGGCGTGATCAATCAGCCCCAGCATTTT. Full variable domain (missing parts from reference TRBV15 and TRBJ1-5): DAMVIQNPRYQVTQFGKPVTLSCSQTLNHNVMYWYQQKSSQAPKLLFHYYDKDFNNEADTPDNFQSRRPNTSFCFLDIRSPGLGDTAMYLCATSRSTGGVINQPQHFGDGTRLSIL.

The chain uses TRBV20-1 and TRBJ2-7; D unclear. The V gene's germline CDR1 is DFQATT and CDR2 SNEGSKA (reference sequence). V lost 6 bases and J 2 bases, leaving 20 bases between the germline ends. This CDR3 has 15 residues. The CDR3 DNA reads TGCAGTGCCTCCCTCTTCGGCGAGGAGACCTACGAGCAGTACTTC. This gives the protein CSASLFGEETYEQYF.

V usage is TRBV12-3 or TRBV12-4 and J usage is TRBJ1-5, with a weak D call TRBD1 (5 bases). This CDR3 contains 16 residues. V lost 5 bases and J lost 0, with 14 bases in between. The CDR3 reads CASSTTAIYSNQPQHF. CDR3 nucleotides: TGTGCCAGCAGTACGACAGCAATTTATAGCAATCAGCCCCAGCATTTT.

This clonotype was seen just once. This chain links TRBV19 with TRBJ2-1, with D unclear. V dropped 5 bases and J dropped 10 bases, with 15 bases sitting between them. The V gene's germline CDR1 is LNHDA and CDR2 SQIVND (reference sequence). CDR3 length equals 13 residues. CDR3 region: CASSPPWAREQFF. The CDR3 DNA is TGTGCCAGTAGTCCCCCCTGGGCGAGGGAGCAGTTCTTC.

The chain links TRBV11-2 to TRBJ2-5; 7 bases agree with TRBD2. V shed 1 base, J shed 5 bases, and the junction held 4 bases outside the gene matches. The CDR3 runs 14 residues. Per germline, CDR1 SGHAT and CDR2 FQNNGV. CDR3 in DNA: TGTGCCAGCAGCTTAGGCGGGGGTATGGAGACCCAGTACTTC. Protein sequence: CASSLGGGMETQYF. The whole variable domain, remainder taken from reference TRBV11-2 and TRBJ2-5, is EAGVAQSPRYKIIEKRQSVAFWCNPISGHATLYWYQQILGQGPKLLIQFQNNGVVDDSQLPKDRFSAERLKGVDSTLKIQPAKLEDSAVYLCASSLGGGMETQYFGPGTRLLVL.

The chain recombines TRBV30 with TRBJ1-2; a weak D match, TRBD1 (5 bases). The V gene lost 5 bases and the J gene lost 4 bases, with 11 bases spanning the gap. CDR1 GTSNPN and CDR2 SVGIG come from the germline V gene (reference sequence). The CDR3 has 12 amino acids. In DNA, the CDR3 is TGTGCCTGGGGCGGTGGGGGCTATGGCTACACCTTC. Protein sequence: CAWGGGGYGYTF.

This chain links TRBV6-2 or TRBV6-3 with TRBJ1-5; 7 nucleotides align to TRBD1. The germline gives CDR1 MNHEY, CDR2 SVGEGT. Unmatched junction bases numbered 7, after V lost 10 bases and J lost 4 bases. The CDR3 loop spans 13 amino acids. The CDR3 here is CATRRDSNQPQHF. The CDR3 DNA reads as TGTGCCACCCGCCGGGACAGTAATCAGCCCCAGCATTTT.

The genes are TRBV20-1 and TRBJ1-2; D unclear. The CDR3 consists of 14 residues. The V end was cut by 0 bases, the J end by 4 bases, with 12 bases between. In germline, CDR1 is DFQATT, CDR2 SNEGSKA (reference sequence). The CDR3 nucleotides read TGCAGTGCTAGAGATCAAATTCGGGGCTATGGCTACACCTTC. Encoded protein: CSARDQIRGYGYTF.

The chain recombines TRBV10-3 with TRBJ1-1; D remains ambiguous. The V end lost 3 bases, the J end lost 1 base, and 3 bases lay between the germline ends. This CDR3 region has 12 residues. Germline V lookup: CDR1 ENHRY, CDR2 SYGVKD. In nucleotides, the CDR3 is TGTGCCATCAGTGACCGGAACACTGAAGCTTTCTTT. It is translated as CAISDRNTEAFF.

For the CDR3, the DNA is TGTGCCAGCAGCGGACAGGGGTTGGGGAACCAGCCCCAGCATTTT. As protein: CASSGQGLGNQPQHF. This chain links TRBV27 with TRBJ1-5; 9 positions match TRBD1. Germline V lookup: CDR1 MNHEY, CDR2 SMNVEV (reference sequence). Losses at the gene ends were 6 bases for V and 7 bases for J; bases not matched to a gene: 10. The CDR3 is made up of 15 amino acids.

This chain uses TRBV20-1 with TRBJ2-3; 9 bases are shared with TRBD1. The CDR3 runs to 13 residues. The trim removed 5 bases at V and 6 bases at J, leaving 6 bases unmatched. Germline lookup yields CDR1 DFQATT and CDR2 SNEGSKA (reference sequence). The CDR3: CSASGTGKDTQYF. The CDR3, as DNA: TGCAGTGCTTCCGGGACAGGGAAGGATACGCAGTATTTT.

This chain joins TRBV18 and TRBJ2-2; TRBD1 is a possible D gene (5 bases). Trimming removed 2 bases at V and 4 bases at J, with 8 bases between. The CDR3 covers 14 residues. Per the germline V gene, CDR1 is KGHSH and CDR2 is LQKENI. The CDR3 sequence: CASSPTGSTGELFF. The CDR3 coding sequence is TGTGCCAGCTCACCAACAGGCTCCACCGGGGAGCTGTTTTTT.

The gene calls are TRBV7-8 and TRBJ2-7, with unresolved D. Germline V gene lookup returns CDR1 SGHVS and CDR2 FQNEAQ. There are 13 residues in the CDR3. V was cut by 1 base and J by 4 bases, with 8 bases left in between. The CDR3 DNA sequence: TGTGCCAGCAGCTTAGATACGGGTTACGAGCAGTACTTC. Translating it yields CASSLDTGYEQYF. The full variable domain, its missing parts supplied by reference TRBV7-8 and TRBJ2-7, is GAGVSQSPRYKVAKRGQDVALRCDPISGHVSLFWYQQALGQGPEFLTYFQNEAQLDKSGLPSDRFFAERPEGSVSTLKIQRTQQEDSAVYLCASSLDTGYEQYFGPGTRLTVT.

CDR3: CASSFSGNSPLHF. The CDR3 region has the DNA TGTGCCAGCAGTTTTAGTGGCAATTCACCCCTCCACTTT. This sequence joins TRBV12-3 or TRBV12-4 and TRBJ1-6; D gene unclear. The CDR3 consists of 13 residues. The V and J ends lost 3 bases and 7 bases respectively, with 7 bases between them.